The source of this TCR beta chain is a study of cytomegalovirus exposure and HLA in healthy donors. PCR was performed using 60 Vbeta and 13 Jbeta primers. Sequenced by immunoSEQ multiplex PCR; TCRdb stores in-frame clones only, minus some. There are approximately 190,000 clones in the sample; approximately 85% occur only once, and 0.8% lies in the top ten. Study observations and caveats: In a later analysis, TCR beta V- and J-gene trimming was associated with a missense DCLRE1C variant.

J was trimmed by 0 bases and V by 2 bases; bases with no gene match: 4. Germline V gene lookup returns CDR1 MNHEY and CDR2 SMNVEV (reference sequence). The CDR3 runs 15 residues. About this clone: Its antigen remains unidentified.

Sample: PBMCs. The chain couples TRBV27 to TRBJ2-7; the match to TRBD1 covers 7 bases. This TCR came from a woman aged 18 to 35 in good health and CMV-seronegative. The CDR3 bases are TGTGCCAGCAGTTTAGGGGACAGTAACTCCTACGAGCAGTACTTC. It specifies CASSLGDSNSYEQYF.